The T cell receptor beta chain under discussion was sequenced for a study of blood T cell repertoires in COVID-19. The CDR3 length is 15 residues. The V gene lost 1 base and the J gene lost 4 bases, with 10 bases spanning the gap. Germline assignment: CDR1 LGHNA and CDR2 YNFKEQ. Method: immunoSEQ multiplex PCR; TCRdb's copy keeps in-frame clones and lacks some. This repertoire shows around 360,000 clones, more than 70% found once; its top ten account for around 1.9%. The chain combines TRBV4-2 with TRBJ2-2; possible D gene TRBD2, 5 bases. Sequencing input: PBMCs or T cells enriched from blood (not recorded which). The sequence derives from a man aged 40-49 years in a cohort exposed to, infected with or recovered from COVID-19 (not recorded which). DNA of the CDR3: TGTGCCAGCAGCCAAGGAGGGATTGGCACCGGGGAGCTGTTTTTT. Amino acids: CASSQGGIGTGELFF.